This TCR beta chain originates from a study of tumor and adjacent non-tumor tissue in lung cancer. Trimming cost V 5 bases and J 10 bases; bases outside gene matches: 6. The V gene's germline CDR1 is SEHNR and CDR2 FQNEAQ (reference sequence). The CDR3 runs to 15 residues. Three rounds of nested PCR, following a modified ARM-PCR protocol, produced the TCRbeta library. TCRdb independently ran MiXCR on the multiplex PCR reads; one entry per CDR3 protein. The repertoire holds 40,000 to 60,000 distinct CDR3 sequences, with under 75% as singletons. This sample's RNA came from whole unsorted tissue. More than 3 cm separated this lung sample from the edge of the tumor. This clonotype was detected only a few times.

The receptor was isolated from an older woman with non-small cell lung cancer. The J gene is TRBJ2-1, the V gene TRBV7-9, with TRBD2 matching over 15 bases. Sequencing used distant non-tumor lung tissue. CDR3 loop: CASSRGTSGRLEQFF. The CDR3 region has the DNA TGTGCCAGCAGCCGGGGGACTAGCGGGAGGTTAGAGCAGTTCTTC.